These 30 T cell receptor beta chains originate from one sample sequenced in a study of T-cell reconstitution after alpha-beta-depleted transplantation in children (dated by TCRdb to about 2016). The library was generated by PCR. Sequencer: Illumina HiSeq 2500. TCR libraries were prepared with molecular barcoding, using unique molecular identifiers to normalize TCRbeta repertoire quantification. TCRdb reworked the public reads: Q25 trimming with fastp, MiXCR clone assembly, productive beta chains retained. Each entry merges the rows of one CDR3 protein and shows their most common DNA and genes. The sample contains just under 350,000 distinct CDR3 sequences, under 20% of them found a single time. The ten biggest clones cover about 41% of the sample. This sample's treatment or condition label indicates: allogeneic hematopoietic cell transplantation with graft depleted of TCRalphabeta T cells and CD19 B cells.

This sample comprised PBMCs, mostly from graft donor cells, obtained 360 days after TCRalphabeta/CD19-depleted stem cell transplant. Receptor source: a male patient between 2 and 15 years old who had a stem cell transplant for acute lymphoblastic leukemia, so the T cells may come from the graft donor.

The rearrangement joins TRBV3-1 to TRBJ2-1; D is unresolved. The CDR3 extends over 13 amino acids. V lost 2 bases and J lost 8, with 10 bases in between. Germline V gene sequence: CDR1 LGHDT, CDR2 YNNKEL (reference sequence). CDR3 in DNA: TGTGCCAGCAGCCAATACAGAATAGATGAGCAGTTCTTC. It is translated as CASSQYRIDEQFF.

This clonotype came up many times. This chain connects TRBV29-1 to TRBJ2-3, with 12 bases matching TRBD2. CDR3 length: 13 residues. The V gene end was trimmed by 5 bases and the J gene end by 4 bases; junction bases not matched to a gene: 1. Looked up from germline, CDR1 is SQVTM and CDR2 is ANQGSEA. The CDR3 DNA follows: TGCAGCGTTCTAGCGGGAGGGCCAGATACGCAGTATTTT. Encoded protein: CSVLAGGPDTQYF.

This clonotype was seen only a few times. The chain recombines TRBV18 with TRBJ2-1, with 8 bases matching TRBD2. The V and J ends lost 3 bases and 13 bases, in that order; junction bases with no gene match: 17. The CDR3 has 16 residues. Per germline, CDR1 KGHSH and CDR2 LQKENI. This CDR3 is CASSPPGTSLSNVQFF. CDR3 DNA: TGTGCCAGCTCACCGCCCGGGACTAGTCTTAGCAATGTCCAGTTCTTC.

This clonotype was observed a few times. V usage is TRBV28 and J usage is TRBJ1-1; D is unresolved. The CDR3 has 15 amino acids. The V end lost 3 bases, the J end lost 1 base, and 12 bases lay between the germline ends. Germline lookup yields CDR1 MDHEN and CDR2 SYDVKM. The CDR3 DNA reads TGTGCCAGCAGTTTGCTCGCGGCGGCGAACACTGAAGCTTTCTTT. This codes for CASSLLAAANTEAFF.

The chain carries TRBV9 and TRBJ2-2; D is unresolved. Trimming took off 7 bases at V and 1 base at J, with 14 bases between the two ends. This CDR3 is built from 15 residues. Germline-derived CDR1 and CDR2 are SGDLS and YYNGEE. CDR3 loop: CASGTTGGNTGELFF. As DNA, the CDR3 is TGTGCCAGCGGTACCACTGGCGGGAACACCGGGGAGCTGTTTTTT.

DNA for the CDR3: TGTGCCAGCAGCCCCGGACTGGGGGCAAACAATGAGCAGTTCTTC. It yields the protein CASSPGLGANNEQFF. J is TRBJ2-1 and V is TRBV5-6, with D tentatively TRBD1 (6 bases). Germline V gives CDR1 SGHDT, CDR2 YYEEEE. This CDR3 is built from 15 residues. V lost 4 bases and J lost 5, with 16 bases in between.

The chain links TRBV24-1 to TRBJ2-1; D is perhaps TRBD1 (5 bases). There are 17 residues in the CDR3. CDR1 KGHDR and CDR2 SFDVKD come from the germline V gene. The V end lost 3 bases, the J end lost 16 bases, and 30 bases lay between the germline ends. CDR3 sequence: CATSDPPGYGAYNERFF. CDR3 sequence (DNA): TGTGCCACCAGTGATCCCCCAGGGTACGGTGCCTACAATGAGCGTTTCTTC.

The rearrangement uses TRBV3-1 and TRBJ2-1; TRBD2 is a possible D gene (6 bases). The CDR3 spans 17 residues. From germline, CDR1 is LGHDT and CDR2 YNNKEL (reference sequence). The germline V and J ends were trimmed by 0 bases and 5 bases, with 17 bases remaining between them. The CDR3 DNA is TGTGCCAGCAGCCAAGATCAACGCCTAGCGAAAGACAATGAGCAGTTCTTC. Amino acid sequence: CASSQDQRLAKDNEQFF.

The CDR3 DNA reads as TGCAGTGCTAGAGATCACGGGGGGCTTAGGGCGAATGAGCAGTTCTTC. Translation: CSARDHGGLRANEQFF. V and J are TRBV20-1 and TRBJ2-1; D might be TRBD2 (7 bases). V was clipped by 0 bases and J by 7 bases, with 19 bases between them. The V gene's germline CDR1 is DFQATT and CDR2 SNEGSKA (reference sequence). The CDR3 runs to 16 residues.

V gene TRBV9 combines with J gene TRBJ2-7; 14 bases fit TRBD2. The trim removed 4 bases at V and 5 bases at J, leaving 14 bases unmatched. The CDR3 covers 18 residues. Looked up from germline, CDR1 is SGDLS and CDR2 is YYNGEE. The CDR3 DNA reads as TGTGCCAGCAGCCACCAAGGGGGGACTAGCGGGAGTTCGGACGAGCAGTACTTC. It codes for CASSHQGGTSGSSDEQYF.

The J gene is TRBJ2-2, the V gene TRBV21-1; TRBD1, the table's D call, was not compared with the DNA. TRBV21-1 is deemed a pseudogene. This CDR3 is built from 17 residues. The CDR3 is CASSSPGQGTGTGELFF. CDR3 sequence (DNA): TGTGCCAGCAGCAGCCCGGGACAGGGAACGGGCACCGGGGAGCTGTTTTTT.

The chain uses TRBV9 and TRBJ2-3, with D unclear. The CDR3 contains 14 residues. V lost 1 base, J lost 4 bases, and 10 bases lay in between. Looked up from germline, CDR1 is SGDLS and CDR2 is YYNGEE. CDR3 DNA sequence: TGTGCCAGCAGCGTAAGGACGAACTCAGATACGCAGTATTTT. It is translated as CASSVRTNSDTQYF.

This clonotype appeared a few times. The chain couples TRBV30 to TRBJ2-7; 9 nucleotides align to TRBD2. V was pared by 0 bases and J by 4 bases, with 13 bases of the junction left unmatched. The germline gives CDR1 GTSNPN, CDR2 SVGIG (reference sequence). The CDR3 is 17 amino acids. CDR3 DNA: TGTGCCTGGAGTGTACTGCTAGCGGGATTACCTCAGTACGAGCAGTACTTC. Its protein product is CAWSVLLAGLPQYEQYF.

This clonotype was detected a few times. The rearrangement joins TRBV20-1 to TRBJ2-7; 10 bases line up with TRBD2. Trimming removed 1 base from V and 4 bases from J; junction bases left unmatched: 7. This CDR3 region has 15 residues. In germline, CDR1 is DFQATT, CDR2 SNEGSKA (reference sequence). The CDR3 DNA reads TGCAGTGCTAGAGTGGCTAGCGGGAGTGATTACGAGCAGTACTTC. Protein product: CSARVASGSDYEQYF.

For this clonotype: One end of the junction is discordant with germline, which a read error may explain. The J gene is TRBJ1-1, the V gene TRBV7-9; 8 nucleotides agree with TRBD1. Germline V CDR1 and CDR2: SEHNR, FQNEAQ (reference sequence). The CDR3 extends over 14 amino acids. The CDR3 coding sequence is TGTGCCAGCAGCATCCGGACAGGGAACTCTGAAGCTTTCTTT. This sequence encodes CASSIRTGNSEAFF.

Ten or more counts support this clonotype. This rearrangement joins TRBV12-3 or TRBV12-4 to TRBJ1-6, with 7 nucleotides matching TRBD1. The V and J ends lost 10 bases and 8 bases, in that order; junction bases with no gene match: 8. CDR3 length equals 13 residues. The CDR3 here is CATSRTGYSPLHF. For the CDR3, the DNA is TGTGCCACCTCTAGGACAGGATATTCACCCCTCCACTTT.

This chain uses TRBV5-6 with TRBJ2-5; tentative D call: TRBD1 (6 bases). Germline assignment: CDR1 SGHDT and CDR2 YYEEEE. The CDR3 spans 14 residues. V was pared by 0 bases and J by 3 bases, with 9 bases between. CDR3 nucleotide sequence: TGTGCCAGCAGCTTGGTGGGACACAAAGAGACCCAGTACTTC. Translation gives CASSLVGHKETQYF. The whole variable domain, filled in from reference TRBV5-6 and TRBJ2-5, reads DAGVTQSPTHLIKTRGQQVTLRCSPKSGHDTVSWYQQALGQGPQFIFQYYEEEERQRGNFPDRFSGHQFPNYSSELNVNALLLGDSALYLCASSLVGHKETQYFGPGTRLLVL.

The chain has TRBV12-3 or TRBV12-4 and TRBJ2-7; tentatively, D is TRBD2 (5 bases). V lost 6 bases and J lost 6, with 15 bases in between. The CDR3 consists of 13 residues. The DNA of the CDR3 is TGTGCCAGCAGCATAACTAGGAAGGGCGAGCAGTACTTC. This encodes CASSITRKGEQYF.

This clonotype was seen at least ten times. V is TRBV7-6 and J is TRBJ2-1; no clear D gene. The germline gives CDR1 SGHVS, CDR2 FNYEAQ. The V end lost 1 base, the J end lost 3 bases, and 4 bases lay between the germline ends. CDR3 length: 13 amino acids. CDR3 DNA: TGTGCCAGCAGCTTAGGGAACTACAATGAGCAGTTCTTC. Protein product: CASSLGNYNEQFF.

This clonotype has a count of ten or more. The CDR3 spells CASSGKGQGSYGYTF. In DNA form, the CDR3 reads TGCGCCAGCAGCGGAAAGGGACAGGGGAGCTATGGCTACACCTTC. V and J are TRBV5-1 and TRBJ1-2; TRBD1 aligns across 10 bases. Germline trimming cut 4 bases from V and 4 bases from J; bases unmatched to any gene: 7. The CDR3 consists of 15 residues. In germline, CDR1 is SGHRS, CDR2 YFSETQ.

The rearrangement joins TRBV4-3 to TRBJ1-6; D is unresolved. Per germline, CDR1 LGHNA and CDR2 YSLEER. Trimming removed 0 bases at V and 14 bases at J, with 23 bases between. The CDR3 has 17 amino acids. CDR3 bases: TGCGCCAGCAGCCAAGATCTGGCAGGTGGTGGCCGAGAGGCCCTCCACTTT. Translation gives CASSQDLAGGGREALHF.

This chain uses TRBV7-9 with TRBJ2-7; D is tentatively TRBD1 or TRBD2 (5 bases each). Germline V CDR1 and CDR2: SEHNR, FQNEAQ (reference sequence). This CDR3 region has 15 residues. V lost 4 bases and J lost 4, with 17 bases in between. CDR3: CASSSKPGRLYEQYF. CDR3 DNA sequence: TGTGCCAGCAGCTCAAAACCGGGACGCCTATACGAGCAGTACTTC.

This clonotype was seen a handful of times. The V call is TRBV11-2, the J call TRBJ2-6, with D hard to call. CDR1 is SGHAT, CDR2 FQNNGV, per germline. The CDR3 is 17 residues long. Trimming took 0 bases from V and 2 from J, leaving 11 bases between them. The CDR3 sequence is CASSLEKWTPGANVLTF. In DNA form, the CDR3 reads TGTGCCAGCAGCTTAGAGAAGTGGACCCCTGGGGCCAACGTCCTGACTTTC.

The V and J genes are TRBV7-9 and TRBJ2-7; perhaps TRBD1 as D (6 bases). CDR1 and CDR2 from the germline V gene are SEHNR and FQNEAQ (reference sequence). V lost 3 bases to trimming and J lost 3 bases, with 12 bases between them. CDR3 length: 14 amino acids. The CDR3 is CASSLTGPLYEQYF. Written as DNA, the CDR3 is TGTGCCAGCAGCTTGACAGGACCTCTCTACGAGCAGTACTTC.

The rearrangement joins TRBV11-2 to TRBJ2-2, with 11 bases lining up with TRBD1. The junction had 15 bases not matched to a gene; V was cut back by 5 bases and J by 7 bases. This CDR3 spans 18 amino acids. Germline CDR1 reads SGHAT; CDR2 reads FQNNGV. CDR3: CASSPPLFGQGAIGELFF. The DNA of the CDR3 is TGTGCCAGCAGCCCCCCCCTCTTCGGACAGGGGGCCATCGGGGAGCTGTTTTTT.

This clonotype was recorded a few times. The chain is built from TRBV7-9 and TRBJ2-1, with 7 bases identical to TRBD2. The CDR3 sequence is 15 residues long. CDR1 and CDR2 (germline): SEHNR, FQNEAQ (reference sequence). J lost 2 bases, V lost 2 bases, and 3 bases had no gene match. Here the CDR3 DNA reads TGTGCCAGCAGCTTACGGCGGGAGCCCTACAATGAGCAGTTCTTC. The encoded protein is CASSLRREPYNEQFF. Full variable domain (outside the CDR3, taken from reference TRBV7-9 and TRBJ2-1): DTGVSQNPRHKITKRGQNVTFRCDPISEHNRLYWYRQTLGQGPEFLTYFQNEAQLEKSRLLSDRFSAERPKGSFSTLEIQRTEQGDSAMYLCASSLRREPYNEQFFGPGTRLTVL.

This chain connects TRBV15 to TRBJ2-7; 7 nucleotides match TRBD2. The CDR3 runs to 13 residues. CDR1 LNHNV and CDR2 YYDKDF come from the germline V gene (reference sequence). With V trimmed by 6 bases and J by 0 bases, 2 bases remained unmatched. The CDR3 is CATRGLISYEQYF. The DNA of the CDR3 is TGTGCCACCAGGGGACTAATCTCCTACGAGCAGTACTTC.

This clonotype showed up just a few times. The chain carries TRBV29-1 and TRBJ2-5; D may correspond to TRBD1 or TRBD2 (5 bases each). Germline CDR1 and CDR2: SQVTM and ANQGSEA. V dropped 0 bases and J dropped 2 bases, with 25 bases sitting between them. The CDR3 is 19 residues long. The chain's CDR3 is CSVEDPGTVRLGLQETQYF. For the CDR3, the DNA is TGCAGCGTTGAAGATCCTGGGACGGTACGGCTGGGCTTACAAGAGACCCAGTACTTC.

The chain couples TRBV21-1 to TRBJ1-1; the D call TRBD1 from the table was never checked on the DNA. TRBV21-1 represents a pseudogene. The CDR3 sequence is 19 residues long. CDR3 region: CASSKKRPDRGVVNTEAFF. CDR3 bases: TGTGCCAGCAGCAAAAAGCGCCCCGACAGGGGAGTCGTGAACACTGAAGCTTTCTTT.

The V gene is TRBV28, the J gene TRBJ2-7; D remains unclear. CDR3 length equals 11 residues. Germline assignment: CDR1 MDHEN and CDR2 SYDVKM. V was cut by 7 bases and J by 5 bases, with 9 bases left in between. CDR3 protein: CASNSVNEQYF. Written as DNA, the CDR3 is TGTGCCAGCAATTCAGTGAACGAGCAGTACTTC.